This T cell receptor beta chain was captured in a study of cytomegalovirus exposure and HLA in healthy donors. CDR3 size: 13 residues. Germline CDR1 and CDR2: PRHDT and FYEKMQ (reference sequence). V gave up 8 bases and J gave up 1 base, with 11 bases separating them. The PCR made use of 60 Vbeta and 13 Jbeta primers. Only in-frame clones appear in the TCRdb table, and some are missing; sequencing was by immunoSEQ multiplex PCR. The sample table includes some 47,000 clones. The receptor was isolated from a middle-aged woman in good health and CMV-seronegative. Material for sequencing was PBMCs. The chain links TRBV13 to TRBJ1-1, with D possibly matching TRBD1 (5 bases). CDR3 amino acids: CASRTTGNTEAFF. CDR3 sequence (DNA): TGTGCCAGCCGTACAACAGGGAACACTGAAGCTTTCTTT.